The 23 T cell receptor beta chains in this list originate from one sample, sequenced in a study of technical replicates of blood from several donors (dated by TCRdb to between 2016 and 2019). Libraries were made using the immunoSEQ multiplex PCR assay. As stored in TCRdb, this immuneACCESS dataset retains in-frame rearrangements with V and J assigned. A fraction of the clones does not appear; measured against another copy, unresolved V genes explain less than half of the discrepancy, and the remainder lacks a known reason. This sample comprises about 68,000 clones, about 97% of them detected only once. Of the sample, under 0.3% falls within the top ten clones. Material: T cells isolated from PBMCs. These receptors were taken from a human donor in good health.

This chain links TRBV6-1 with TRBJ1-2; D is perhaps TRBD1 (5 bases). This CDR3 region has 13 residues. Germline values: CDR1 MNHNS, CDR2 SASEGT. The V end was cut by 8 bases, the J end by 8 bases, with 18 bases between. The chain's CDR3 is CASEIYPGYGYTF. The CDR3, as DNA: TGTGCCAGCGAAATCTATCCAGGGTACGGCTACACCTTC.

CDR3 sequence reads: CSVPSGLADTQYF. In DNA form, the CDR3 reads TGCAGCGTACCTAGCGGGCTCGCAGATACGCAGTATTTT. This chain connects TRBV29-1 to TRBJ2-3; 8 positions agree with TRBD2. Germline V gene data show CDR1 as SQVTM and CDR2 as ANQGSEA. This CDR3 spans 13 amino acids. V dropped 6 bases and J dropped 4; count of bases not matched to a gene: 6.

This chain joins TRBV19 and TRBJ1-5; D gene uncertain. The CDR3 runs 14 residues. The germline CDR1 and CDR2 sequences are LNHDA and SQIVND (reference sequence). V was clipped by 5 bases and J by 1 base, with 9 bases between them. CDR3 nucleotides: TGTGCCAGTAGTCTCGTAGCCAGCAATCAGCCCCAGCATTTT. Protein sequence: CASSLVASNQPQHF.

The rearrangement uses TRBV15 and TRBJ2-4; 7 bases fit TRBD1. The CDR3 is 15 residues long. Germline-derived CDR1 and CDR2 are LNHNV and YYDKDF (reference sequence). Losses at the gene ends were 4 bases for V and 8 bases for J; bases not matched to a gene: 11. The CDR3 DNA sequence: TGTGCCACCAGCACCCTGACAGGGCTAGGGGACATTCAGTACTTC. Residues: CATSTLTGLGDIQYF.

This rearrangement joins TRBV5-8 to TRBJ2-3, with 8 bases that match TRBD2. Germline V gene lookup returns CDR1 SGHTS and CDR2 YDEGEE. Trimming cost V 0 bases and J 3 bases; bases outside gene matches: 3. The CDR3 runs to 15 residues. The CDR3 region has the DNA TGTGCCAGCAGCTTGGGTAGCGGGAATACAGATACGCAGTATTTT. As protein: CASSLGSGNTDTQYF. Full variable domain (missing parts from reference TRBV5-8 and TRBJ2-3): EAGVTQSPTHLIKTRGQQATLRCSPISGHTSVYWYQQALGLGLQFLLWYDEGEERNRGNFPPRFSGRQFPNYSSELNVNALELEDSALYLCASSLGSGNTDTQYFGPGTRLTVL.

The rearrangement uses TRBV9 and TRBJ2-7; D gene unclear. V shed 0 bases and J shed 3 bases, with 10 bases lying between them. Looked up from germline, CDR1 is SGDLS and CDR2 is YYNGEE. The CDR3 has 14 residues. CDR3 bases: TGTGCCAGCAGCGTAGGGGTGGCAGGCTACGAGCAGTACTTC. Translation gives CASSVGVAGYEQYF.

The CDR3 nucleotides are TGTGCCAGCGTTAACGGGGGTGGGGACACTGAAGCTTTCTTT. This gives the protein CASVNGGGDTEAFF. The chain joins TRBV19 to TRBJ1-1, with a weak D call TRBD1 (5 bases). Trimming shortened V by 9 bases and J by 3 bases, and 17 bases separated the two germline ends. Germline CDR1 and CDR2: LNHDA and SQIVND (reference sequence). This CDR3 is built from 14 residues.

This clone was detected only once. The V gene is TRBV7-3, the J gene TRBJ2-2; 8 bases match TRBD1. CDR3 size: 16 residues. Trimming cost V 1 base and J 7 bases; bases outside gene matches: 8. The germline CDR1 and CDR2 sequences are SGHTA and FQGTGA. The CDR3 sequence: CASSLRRTGLGGELFF. Written as DNA, the CDR3 is TGTGCCAGCAGCTTAAGGAGGACAGGGTTGGGCGGGGAGCTGTTTTTT.

The J gene is TRBJ2-7, the V gene TRBV11-2; no clear D gene. The V gene's germline CDR1 is SGHAT and CDR2 FQNNGV. The length of the CDR3 is 13 residues. Trimming stripped 2 bases from V and 4 bases from J, with 9 bases between. CDR3 protein: CASSLNLKYEQYF. The CDR3 region has the DNA TGTGCCAGCAGCTTAAACCTAAAGTACGAGCAGTACTTC.

The rearrangement links TRBV7-9 to TRBJ2-7; D perhaps matches TRBD2 (6 bases). The CDR3 runs 15 residues. Germline V gives CDR1 SEHNR, CDR2 FQNEAQ (reference sequence). Trimming removed 5 bases from V and 6 bases from J, with 20 bases in between. This CDR3 is CASSPGRDLYLEQYF. The CDR3 coding sequence is TGTGCCAGCAGCCCAGGGCGGGACTTGTATCTCGAGCAGTACTTC.

The gene calls are TRBV5-1 and TRBJ2-3, with 12 nucleotides matching TRBD2. J was trimmed by 0 bases and V by 1 base; bases with no gene match: 3. There are 17 residues in the CDR3. The germline V gene encodes CDR1 SGHRS and CDR2 YFSETQ. The CDR3 protein is CASSLSLAGGSTDTQYF. As DNA, the CDR3 is TGCGCCAGCAGCTTGTCACTAGCGGGAGGCAGCACAGATACGCAGTATTTT.

The rearrangement links TRBV7-2 to TRBJ2-3, with a weak D call TRBD2 (6 bases). The CDR3 loop spans 19 amino acids. V was shortened by 1 base and J by 0 bases, with 20 bases between the two germline ends. Germline lookup yields CDR1 SGHTA and CDR2 FQGNSA. The CDR3, as DNA: TGTGCCAGCAGCTTAGTTATGGGCGGGACGGCGGCTAGCACAGATACGCAGTATTTT. Protein sequence: CASSLVMGGTAASTDTQYF.

This chain connects TRBV15 to TRBJ1-5; 9 nucleotides agree with TRBD1. There are 14 residues in the CDR3. Looked up from germline, CDR1 is LNHNV and CDR2 is YYDKDF (reference sequence). The J segment lost 8 bases and the V segment lost 6 bases, leaving 8 bases of the junction unmatched. CDR3 DNA sequence: TGTGCCACCAGTGGGGGGACAGGGCAAAAGCCCCAGCATTTT. Translating gives CATSGGTGQKPQHF.

Here the CDR3 DNA reads TGCGCCAGCGCGCGGGGGGAGAACACTGAAGCTTTCTTT. Protein sequence: CASARGENTEAFF. The V and J genes are TRBV5-1 and TRBJ1-1; a possible D gene is TRBD1 (5 bases). The length of the CDR3 is 13 residues. Looked up from germline, CDR1 is SGHRS and CDR2 is YFSETQ. The V and J ends lost 7 bases and 1 base respectively, with 11 bases between them.

The V call is TRBV5-1, the J call TRBJ1-1; TRBD1 matches at 9 bases. Per germline, CDR1 SGHRS and CDR2 YFSETQ. The junction had 8 bases not matched to a gene; V was cut back by 4 bases and J by 1 base. CDR3 length equals 16 residues. CDR3 sequence: CASSQMGQGTNTEAFF. CDR3 coding DNA: TGCGCCAGCAGCCAGATGGGACAGGGTACGAACACTGAAGCTTTCTTT.

This chain links TRBV7-6 with TRBJ2-2; possibly TRBD1 for D (6 bases). The germline V and J ends were trimmed by 8 bases and 4 bases, with 14 bases remaining between them. CDR1 is SGHVS, CDR2 FNYEAQ, per germline. This CDR3 has 14 residues. CDR3 bases: TGTGCCAGCTTCTGGGGGCCGGGCACCGGGGAGCTGTTTTTT. Translation: CASFWGPGTGELFF.

The chain couples TRBV4-3 to TRBJ2-3; 7 bases agree with TRBD2. Germline V gene lookup returns CDR1 LGHNA and CDR2 YSLEER. The CDR3 is made up of 19 amino acids. The ends lost 0 bases at V and 2 bases at J; junction bases unmatched: 14. In DNA, the CDR3 is TGCGCCAGCAGCCAAGATCAATGGGGGGGATTGCCCCTCACAGATACGCAGTATTTT. This codes for CASSQDQWGGLPLTDTQYF.

The chain joins TRBV7-2 to TRBJ1-5; possibly TRBD1 for D (5 bases). Deletions cut 7 bases from V and 5 bases from J, with 12 bases between. The CDR3 is made up of 13 amino acids. The germline V gene encodes CDR1 SGHTA and CDR2 FQGNSA. The DNA for the CDR3 is TGTGCCAGCATACAGGACCTTGATCAGCCCCAGCATTTT. Its protein product is CASIQDLDQPQHF. Full variable domain (remainder filled in from reference TRBV7-2 and TRBJ1-5): GAGVSQSPSNKVTEKGKDVELRCDPISGHTALYWYRQSLGQGLEFLIYFQGNSAPDKSGLPSDRFSAERTGGSVSTLTIQRTQQEDSAVYLCASIQDLDQPQHFGDGTRLSIL.

This chain links TRBV19 with TRBJ1-2; no reliable D call. With 2 bases removed from V and 3 bases from J, the gap between germline ends came to 10 bases. The CDR3 has 14 residues. Germline loops: CDR1 LNHDA, CDR2 SQIVND (reference sequence). Here the CDR3 DNA reads TGTGCCAGTAGTATAACCAGGAAGTACTATGGCTACACCTTC. Amino acids: CASSITRKYYGYTF.

V is TRBV27 and J is TRBJ1-1, with D perhaps TRBD1 (6 bases). V dropped 4 bases and J dropped 2 bases, with 17 bases sitting between them. The length of the CDR3 is 16 residues. Germline CDR1 reads MNHEY; CDR2 reads SMNVEV (reference sequence). CDR3 protein: CASSYSIPDSNTEAFF. As DNA, the CDR3 is TGTGCCAGCAGTTACTCTATCCCGGACAGTAACACTGAAGCTTTCTTT.

This clone was counted a few times. The CDR3 is CASSTQTGGNTIYF. In DNA form, the CDR3 reads TGTGCCAGTAGTACCCAGACAGGGGGAAACACCATATATTTT. The gene calls are TRBV19 and TRBJ1-3, with 7 positions matching TRBD1. Germline CDR1 is LNHDA and CDR2 is SQIVND (reference sequence). The CDR3 loop spans 14 amino acids. V shed 4 bases and J 4 bases; nucleotides not matched to a gene: 4.

The chain recombines TRBV29-1 with TRBJ2-1; 10 bases map to TRBD2. Germline V lookup: CDR1 SQVTM, CDR2 ANQGSEA. This CDR3 contains 14 residues. This CDR3 is CSASSGSSYNEQFF. The CDR3 nucleotides read TGCAGTGCTTCTAGCGGGAGCTCCTACAATGAGCAGTTCTTC.

V and J are TRBV7-2 and TRBJ2-1; D not resolved. The CDR3 is 15 residues long. Per germline, CDR1 SGHTA and CDR2 FQGNSA. Deletions cut 4 bases from V and 0 bases from J, with 10 bases between. CDR3 in DNA: TGTGCCAGCAGCTCTCTTGGCGGCTCCTACAATGAGCAGTTCTTC. Protein product: CASSSLGGSYNEQFF.